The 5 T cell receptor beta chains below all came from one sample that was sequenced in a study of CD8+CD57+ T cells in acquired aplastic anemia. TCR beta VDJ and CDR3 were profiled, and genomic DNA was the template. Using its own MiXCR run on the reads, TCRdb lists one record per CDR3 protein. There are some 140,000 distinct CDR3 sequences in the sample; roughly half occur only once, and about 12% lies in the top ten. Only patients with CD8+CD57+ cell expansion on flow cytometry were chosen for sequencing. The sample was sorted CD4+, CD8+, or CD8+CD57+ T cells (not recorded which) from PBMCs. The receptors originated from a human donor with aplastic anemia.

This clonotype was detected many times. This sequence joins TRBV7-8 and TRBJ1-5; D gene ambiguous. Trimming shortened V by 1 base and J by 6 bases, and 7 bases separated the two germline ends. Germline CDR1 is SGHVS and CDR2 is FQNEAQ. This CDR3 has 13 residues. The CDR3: CASSLEPIQPQHF. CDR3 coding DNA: TGTGCCAGCAGCTTAGAGCCTATTCAGCCCCAGCATTTT.

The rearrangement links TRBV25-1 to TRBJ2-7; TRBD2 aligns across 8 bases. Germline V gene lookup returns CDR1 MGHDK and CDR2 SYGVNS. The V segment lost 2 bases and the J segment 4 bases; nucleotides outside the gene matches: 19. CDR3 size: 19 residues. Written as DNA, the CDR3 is TGTGCCAGCAGTGAAGGTGGTGACAGTTACTCGGGGGGGCCTTACGAGCAGTACTTC. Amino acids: CASSEGGDSYSGGPYEQYF.

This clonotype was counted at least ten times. CDR3 loop: CASTSTGGMTEAFF. The DNA of the CDR3 is TGTGCCAGTACCTCAACAGGGGGAATGACTGAAGCTTTCTTT. J is TRBJ1-1 and V is TRBV19; TRBD1 matches at 8 bases. V dropped 7 bases and J dropped 5; count of bases not matched to a gene: 9. This CDR3 has 14 residues. Germline CDR1 is LNHDA and CDR2 is SQIVND (reference sequence). Full variable domain (remainder filled in from reference TRBV19 and TRBJ1-1): DGGITQSPKYLFRKEGQNVTLSCEQNLNHDAMYWYRQDPGQGLRLIYYSQIVNDFQKGDIAEGYSVSREKKESFPLTVTSAQKNPTAFYLCASTSTGGMTEAFFGQGTRLTVV.

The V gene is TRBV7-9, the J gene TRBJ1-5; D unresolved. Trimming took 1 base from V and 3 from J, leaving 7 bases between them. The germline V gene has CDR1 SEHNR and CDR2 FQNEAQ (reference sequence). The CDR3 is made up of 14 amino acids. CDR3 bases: TGTGCCAGCAGCTTAGGAAACGTCAATCAGCCCCAGCATTTT. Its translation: CASSLGNVNQPQHF. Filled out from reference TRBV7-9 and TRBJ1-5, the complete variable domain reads DTGVSQNPRHKITKRGQNVTFRCDPISEHNRLYWYRQTLGQGPEFLTYFQNEAQLEKSRLLSDRFSAERPKGSFSTLEIQRTEQGDSAMYLCASSLGNVNQPQHFGDGTRLSIL.

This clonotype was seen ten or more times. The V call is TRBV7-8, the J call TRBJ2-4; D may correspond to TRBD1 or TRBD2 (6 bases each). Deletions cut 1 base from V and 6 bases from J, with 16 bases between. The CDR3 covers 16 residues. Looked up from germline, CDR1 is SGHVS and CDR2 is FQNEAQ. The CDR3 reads CASSLDRGPSGNIQYF. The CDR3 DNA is TGTGCCAGCAGCTTAGATCGGGGGCCCTCGGGAAACATTCAGTACTTC.